The 20 T cell receptor beta chains below were found in one sample sequenced in a study of OX40 agonist ivuxolimab in advanced cancers. Clones were read by immunoSEQ multiplex PCR, and TCRdb kept only the in-frame ones, dropping some. The sample records over 15,000 clones, about 81% being singletons. The sequencing used CD4+ or CD8+ T cells sorted from blood, collected in a trial of the OX40 agonist ivuxolimab. These receptors came from an adult with an advanced solid tumor such as melanoma, head and neck, liver or kidney cancer.

The chain combines TRBV27 with TRBJ1-5; the D is unclear. The CDR3 length is 15 residues. Germline CDR1 is MNHEY and CDR2 is SMNVEV (reference sequence). Trimming took off 2 bases at V and 3 bases at J, with 11 bases between the two ends. CDR3 protein: CASSLGSGNNQPQHF. For the CDR3, the DNA is TGTGCCAGCAGTTTAGGGTCAGGAAACAATCAGCCCCAGCATTTT.

This chain uses TRBV20-1 with TRBJ1-1; D perhaps matches TRBD1 (6 bases). The V gene lost 6 bases and the J gene lost 3 bases, with 8 bases spanning the gap. Per germline, CDR1 DFQATT and CDR2 SNEGSKA (reference sequence). The CDR3 extends over 11 amino acids. For the CDR3, the DNA is TGCAGTGCAAACAGGGACACTGAAGCTTTCTTT. This gives the protein CSANRDTEAFF.

The chain is built from TRBV7-3 and TRBJ2-3; a possible D gene is TRBD1 (5 bases). The V end was cut by 2 bases, the J end by 0 bases, with 9 bases between. The CDR3 extends over 15 amino acids. Germline V gives CDR1 SGHTA, CDR2 FQGTGA. The CDR3 spells CASSLEGASTDTQYF. The CDR3 nucleotides are TGTGCCAGCAGCTTAGAAGGGGCCAGCACAGATACGCAGTATTTT. Using reference TRBV7-3 and TRBJ2-3 for the parts outside the CDR3, the full variable domain is GAGVSQTPSNKVTEKGKYVELRCDPISGHTALYWYRQSLGQGPEFLIYFQGTGAADDSGLPNDRFFAVRPEGSVSTLKIQRTERGDSAVYLCASSLEGASTDTQYFGPGTRLTVL.

V and J are TRBV4-2 and TRBJ2-7, with no clear D. V lost 1 base and J 7 bases, leaving 5 bases between the germline ends. Germline V gives CDR1 LGHNA, CDR2 YNFKEQ. This CDR3 is 11 amino acids long. CDR3 amino acids: CASSQGREQYF. In nucleotides, the CDR3 is TGTGCCAGCAGCCAAGGGCGGGAGCAGTACTTC.

This clone was seen only once. The V and J genes are TRBV30 and TRBJ1-2; a possible D gene is TRBD1 (6 bases). This CDR3 is 13 amino acids long. Trimming left V 3 bases short and J 3 bases short, with 11 bases between. Germline assignment: CDR1 GTSNPN and CDR2 SVGIG (reference sequence). Here the CDR3 reads CAWSTGYYYGYTF. In DNA form, the CDR3 reads TGTGCCTGGAGCACAGGGTATTACTATGGCTACACCTTC.

This clone occurred a few times. The V call is TRBV4-2, the J call TRBJ2-3; 13 nucleotides align to TRBD2. Germline lookup yields CDR1 LGHNA and CDR2 YNFKEQ. V lost 4 bases, J lost 3 bases, and 16 bases stayed unmatched. CDR3 size: 20 residues. CDR3 protein: CASSPLRGTSGVGGTDTQYF. The CDR3 bases are TGTGCCAGCAGCCCACTAAGGGGGACTAGCGGGGTGGGGGGAACAGATACGCAGTATTTT.

The chain uses TRBV11-2 and TRBJ2-5, with TRBD2 matching 8 bases. The junction had 5 bases not matched to a gene; V was cut back by 6 bases and J by 5 bases. CDR1 and CDR2 (germline): SGHAT, FQNNGV. CDR3 length equals 13 residues. The DNA for the CDR3 is TGTGCCAGCAGGTTCGGGGGGGCGGAGACCCAGTACTTC. Translation: CASRFGGAETQYF.

The genes are TRBV5-4 and TRBJ1-1; D perhaps matches TRBD1 (6 bases). V was pared by 4 bases and J by 4 bases, with 17 bases between. Germline V gene lookup returns CDR1 SGHNT and CDR2 YYREEE (reference sequence). CDR3 size: 15 residues. CDR3 in amino acids: CASSDLRGRGTEAFF. As DNA, the CDR3 is TGTGCCAGCAGCGATCTCAGGGGTCGGGGCACTGAAGCTTTCTTT. Combining the CDR3 with reference TRBV5-4 and TRBJ1-1 gives the whole variable domain ETGVTQSPTHLIKTRGQQVTLRCSSQSGHNTVSWYQQALGQGPQFIFQYYREEENGRGNFPPRFSGLQFPNYSSELNVNALELDDSALYLCASSDLRGRGTEAFFGQGTRLTVV.

The chain employs TRBV9 and TRBJ1-2; TRBD1 matches at 9 bases. V lost 3 bases to trimming and J lost 3 bases; unmatched junction nucleotides: 9. The CDR3 totals 16 residues. The germline V gene has CDR1 SGDLS and CDR2 YYNGEE. The chain's CDR3 is CASSDVTGTGYYGYTF. In DNA form, the CDR3 reads TGTGCCAGCAGCGACGTTACCGGGACAGGGTACTATGGCTACACCTTC.

V usage is TRBV9 and J usage is TRBJ1-2; 11 nucleotides agree with TRBD1. The CDR3 length is 14 residues. Germline-derived CDR1 and CDR2 are SGDLS and YYNGEE. V was pared by 3 bases and J by 4 bases, with 2 bases of the junction left unmatched. CDR3 nucleotide sequence: TGTGCCAGCAGCGCCGGACAGGGGGCCTATGGCTACACCTTC. Its protein product is CASSAGQGAYGYTF.

The V gene is TRBV2, the J gene TRBJ1-1; D might be TRBD1 (5 bases). The ends were cut back, 0 bases at V and 1 base at J, with 12 bases in the middle. Germline CDR1 SNHLY, CDR2 FYNNEI. The CDR3 is 16 amino acids. The CDR3: CASSEARRGRNTEAFF. CDR3 nucleotides: TGTGCCAGCAGTGAAGCGAGGCGGGGCCGGAACACTGAAGCTTTCTTT.

J is TRBJ2-7 and V is TRBV7-8, with TRBD1 matching 8 bases. The CDR3 totals 14 residues. From germline, CDR1 is SGHVS and CDR2 FQNEAQ. The V and J ends lost 5 bases and 3 bases, in that order; junction bases with no gene match: 6. The CDR3 protein is CASSPGQEFYEQYF. CDR3 bases: TGTGCCAGCAGCCCGGGACAGGAATTCTACGAGCAGTACTTC.

The genes are TRBV11-2 and TRBJ2-2; D is undetermined. Between the trimmed V and J ends, which lost 5 bases and 3 bases, there was a span of 16 bases. Germline CDR1 SGHAT, CDR2 FQNNGV. This CDR3 is 16 amino acids long. CDR3 DNA: TGTGCCAGCAGCCCCATACTTCGTAGGGACACCGGGGAGCTGTTTTTT. Translation gives CASSPILRRDTGELFF.

This clone came up once. The chain links TRBV7-8 to TRBJ1-2; the match to TRBD1 covers 10 bases. CDR1 and CDR2 (germline): SGHVS, FQNEAQ. V was clipped by 5 bases and J by 3 bases; unmatched bases: 3. There are 14 residues in the CDR3. Here the CDR3 DNA reads TGTGCCAGCAGCGCAGGGACAGGGGACTATGGCTACACCTTC. Its protein product is CASSAGTGDYGYTF.

This clone has just a few counts. The gene calls are TRBV5-6 and TRBJ2-1; D is unresolved. The CDR3 totals 14 residues. Trimming shortened V by 1 base and J by 6 bases, and 11 bases separated the two germline ends. Germline V CDR1 and CDR2: SGHDT, YYEEEE. CDR3 DNA sequence: TGTGCCAGCAGCTTGATCACGGTCGTCAATGAGCAGTTCTTC. Amino acid sequence: CASSLITVVNEQFF.

The chain has TRBV30 and TRBJ1-6; TRBD1 matches at 9 bases. Germline CDR1 GTSNPN, CDR2 SVGIG (reference sequence). The CDR3 has 14 amino acids. The ends lost 2 bases at V and 8 bases at J; junction bases unmatched: 4. CDR3 sequence reads: CAWSKGQGDSPLHF. The CDR3, as DNA: TGTGCCTGGAGTAAGGGACAGGGAGATTCACCCCTCCACTTT.

This chain joins TRBV6-5 and TRBJ1-5; D not resolved. V lost 0 bases, J lost 5 bases, and 5 bases lay in between. CDR3 length: 13 amino acids. The germline V gene encodes CDR1 MNHEY and CDR2 SVGAGI. Here the CDR3 reads CASSYSADQPQHF. DNA for the CDR3: TGTGCCAGCAGTTACTCAGCCGATCAGCCCCAGCATTTT.

The CDR3 DNA reads as TGTGCCAGCAGTTACGGAGAGACCCAGTACTTC. Protein sequence: CASSYGETQYF. This chain uses TRBV6-5 with TRBJ2-5, with D unresolved. This CDR3 has 11 amino acids. V lost 2 bases, J lost 4 bases, and 2 bases lay in between. In germline, CDR1 is MNHEY, CDR2 SVGAGI.

The chain is built from TRBV7-9 and TRBJ1-2; 8 positions agree with TRBD1. The CDR3 is 14 residues long. V dropped 4 bases and J dropped 4; count of bases not matched to a gene: 5. Germline-derived CDR1 and CDR2 are SEHNR and FQNEAQ (reference sequence). The CDR3 loop is CASSWQGAFYGYTF. The DNA of the CDR3 is TGTGCCAGCAGCTGGCAGGGGGCGTTCTATGGCTACACCTTC. The complete variable domain, with remaining parts taken from reference TRBV7-9 and TRBJ1-2, reads DTGVSQNPRHKITKRGQNVTFRCDPISEHNRLYWYRQTLGQGPEFLTYFQNEAQLEKSRLLSDRFSAERPKGSFSTLEIQRTEQGDSAMYLCASSWQGAFYGYTFGSGTRLTVV.

The rearrangement joins TRBV5-6 to TRBJ2-3; D is possibly TRBD1 (5 bases). Trimming left V 3 bases short and J 6 bases short, with 14 bases between. Germline CDR1 SGHDT, CDR2 YYEEEE. This CDR3 region has 14 residues. CDR3 DNA sequence: TGTGCCAGCAGCTCCGGGCAGGGCTTTGATACGCAGTATTTT. Its translation is CASSSGQGFDTQYF. The full variable domain, rest sourced from reference TRBV5-6 and TRBJ2-3, is DAGVTQSPTHLIKTRGQQVTLRCSPKSGHDTVSWYQQALGQGPQFIFQYYEEEERQRGNFPDRFSGHQFPNYSSELNVNALLLGDSALYLCASSSGQGFDTQYFGPGTRLTVL.